This TCR beta chain is from a study of cytomegalovirus exposure and HLA in healthy donors (TCRdb year 2017). Concerning the study at large: According to a later analysis, one platform produced both the approximately 110 validation repertoires and the 670 or so repertoires of the first cohort. The study aimed to test whether signatures of past pathogen exposure could be identified by cataloging public T cell receptors. Besides the first cohort of more than 650 subjects, a separate validation cohort made up of roughly 120 different subjects was used. To predict cytomegalovirus infection status, the study combined high-throughput TCR immunosequencing, statistical association of individual TCRs with disease status, and machine learning. Overall study results and their limits: A later analysis found that TCRs clustered in the first cohort also tended to co-occur in the 120 validation repertoires, with 94% of cluster scores above 0. Most TCR sequences were observed very rarely across donors, whereas some public TCRs were present in many individuals. The classifier was reported to diagnose cytomegalovirus status with high specificity and sensitivity in both the original cohort and the validation cohort. In vitro tests confirmed that three of the cytomegalovirus-associated TCR beta chains recognize cytomegalovirus antigens. A total of 164 TCR beta chains were listed by the study as associated with cytomegalovirus. The validation cohort had no HLA typing available for a later analysis, so co-occurrence within that cohort was assessed over all 130 or so repertoires. According to the authors, the approach could potentially be generalized to other disease states and immunological phenotypes.

To note about this clone: This receptor's antigen is unknown. Base qualities were left out, and no much larger clone turns up one base away.

Libraries came from the immunoSEQ multiplex PCR assay. The paper's processing steps were these. A statistical classification framework was built to diagnose cytomegalovirus status from the catalog of TCR beta chain sequences. TCRdb obtained this table from immuneACCESS and retained in-frame rearrangements with V and J assigned. These tables miss some clones; where compared with another copy, unresolved V genes account for less than half of the shortfall, and the remainder is unexplained. V and J calls and clone size come straight from that table; D and trimming were deduced from the DNA. A total of roughly 48,000 clones appear in this sample, approximately 93% of them only once. Jointly, the top ten make up less than 9.5% of the sample. The cysteine opens and the phenylalanine closes a CDR3 of 15 amino acids. Solely the CDR3 DNA is kept, with 45 bases framed from the first base. Here V drops 9 bases and J drops 0 bases, and the junction holds 6 bases not matched to any gene. In the germline V gene (reference sequence), CDR1 corresponds to LNHDA and CDR2 to SQIVND.

Donors formed part of the validation cohort, which comprised about 120 subjects and was distinct from the first cohort of under 850 subjects. Sequenced sample: PBMCs. The chain is assembled from TRBV19 and TRBJ1-5, with 9 central nucleotides matching TRBD1. The TCR was taken from a woman aged 18-29 years in good health and CMV-seropositive. The CDR3 sequence is CASKRTGDSNQPQHF. The DNA is TGTGCCAGCAAAAGGACAGGGGATAGCAATCAGCCCCAGCATTTT.